This T cell receptor (beta chain) was captured in a study of chemoradiotherapy in HPV16-positive cancers. This CDR3 has 14 residues. Trimming cost V 8 bases and J 7 bases, with 17 bases left between them. Germline V gives CDR1 ENHRY, CDR2 SYGVKD. Some clones are missing from TCRdb's copy, which holds only in-frame ones; the method was immunoSEQ multiplex PCR. The repertoire has some 7,700 clones, roughly 79% of them found once; the top ten carry 7.4%. The sample was collected from a patient who underwent chemoradiotherapy. The TCR originated in a human donor with HPV-associated anogenital cancer. The chain is built from TRBV10-3 and TRBJ1-4; a possible D gene is TRBD1 (6 bases). As DNA, the CDR3 is TGTGCCATCGGTCCCGGGGGGGCTAGTGAAAAACTGTTTTTT. This translates into CAIGPGGASEKLFF.